Sequencing of this T cell receptor (beta chain) was carried out in a study of blood T cell repertoires in COVID-19. The CDR3 contains 12 residues. V was clipped by 5 bases and J by 10 bases, with 17 bases between them. Germline CDR1 is SQVTM and CDR2 is ANQGSEA. Method: immunoSEQ multiplex PCR; TCRdb's copy keeps in-frame clones and lacks some. The table shows 200,000 to 250,000 clones, with around 86% occurring only once. V gene TRBV29-1 combines with J gene TRBJ1-2; TRBD1 is a possible D gene (6 bases). The clonotype comes from a woman between 40 and 55 years old with acute COVID-19. The sample comprised PBMCs or T cells enriched from blood (not recorded which). CDR3 sequence reads: CSVRRGGSNYTF. Here the CDR3 DNA reads TGCAGCGTTCGAAGGGGGGGGAGTAACTACACCTTC.